This is a list of T cell receptor beta chains from one sample in a study of T cells in Graves' hyperthyroidism and ophthalmopathy. TCRdb used MiXCR to reprocess the multiplex PCR reads, holding one entry per CDR3 protein. This repertoire shows some 380,000 distinct CDR3 sequences, about 14% found once; its top ten account for 20% to 25%. Sequencing was performed on blood. These receptors all stem from a man aged 25 to 45 with Graves' hyperthyroidism that later progressed to Graves' ophthalmopathy. CDR3s include the opening cysteine and the closing phenylalanine or tryptophan. Each record gives: J gene, D gene, clone size, V gene, CDR3 protein, CDR3 DNA. D genes are given only for firm matches. Only some rows state a clone size, as once, few, many or a class for expanded clones.

TRBJ2-2,TRBD2,few,TRBV6-1,CASRTSGGSGELFF,TGTGCCAGCCGGACTAGCGGGGGGTCCGGGGAGCTGTTTTTT
TRBJ2-5,TRBD2,many,TRBV7-8,CASTPWLAGGNGGETQYF,TGTGCCAGCACCCCTTGGCTGGCGGGGGGGAATGGAGGAGAGACCCAGTACTTC
TRBJ2-3,.,few,TRBV7-8,CASSLGRQSTDTQYF,TGTGCCAGCAGCTTAGGGAGGCAGAGCACAGATACGCAGTATTTT
TRBJ2-2,.,few,TRBV4-1,CASSQEGVNTGELFF,TGCGCCAGCAGCCAAGAGGGAGTGAACACCGGGGAGCTGTTTTTT
TRBJ2-3,TRBD2,.,TRBV5-1,CASRGGGVRADTQYF,TGCGCCAGCAGAGGCGGGGGGGTAAGGGCAGATACGCAGTATTTT
TRBJ2-2,TRBD2,.,TRBV27,CASRSPGLAGGASRTGELFF,TGTGCCAGCAGGAGCCCGGGACTAGCGGGGGGGGCCAGTAGAACCGGGGAGCTGTTTTTT
TRBJ1-1,.,many,TRBV5-6,CASSVVVGILNTEAFF,TGTGCCAGCAGCGTTGTGGTGGGGATACTGAACACTGAAGCTTTCTTT
TRBJ1-5,.,.,TRBV9,CASSVGQYNQPQHF,TGTGCCAGCAGCGTTGGACAGTATAATCAGCCCCAGCATTTT
TRBJ2-7,TRBD2,.,TRBV27,CASSLSGLAGSYEQYF,TGTGCCAGCAGTTTATCGGGACTAGCGGGCTCCTACGAGCAGTACTTC
TRBJ1-1,.,many,TRBV12-3/TRBV12-4,CASSPREGGTEAFF,TGTGCCAGCAGTCCGCGGGAGGGGGGGACTGAAGCTTTCTTT
TRBJ1-1,.,many,TRBV9,CASSVVPTLATEAFF,TGTGCCAGCAGCGTAGTCCCCACATTGGCCACTGAAGCTTTCTTT
TRBJ2-5,.,many,TRBV7-9,CASSSDGSDQYF,TGTGCCAGCAGCTCCGACGGAAGCGACCAGTACTTC
TRBJ1-4,.,few,TRBV3-1,CASSQENGGGGDEKLFF,TGTGCCAGCAGCCAAGAAAACGGCGGAGGTGGTGATGAAAAACTGTTTTTT
TRBJ2-5,TRBD2,many,TRBV12-3/TRBV12-4,CASSPRLAGGGETQYF,TGTGCCAGCAGTCCGCGACTAGCGGGGGGTGGAGAGACCCAGTACTTC
TRBJ1-2,.,.,TRBV20-1,CSATIRHGYTF,TGCAGTGCCACCATCAGGCATGGCTACACCTTC
TRBJ2-7,TRBD1,few,TRBV12-3/TRBV12-4,CASSNRGSYEQYF,TGTGCCAGCAGCAACAGGGGCTCCTACGAGCAGTACTTC
TRBJ1-1,TRBD1,many,TRBV20-1,CSTDRETEAFF,TGCAGTACCGACAGGGAAACTGAAGCTTTCTTT
TRBJ1-3,.,many,TRBV6-1,CASSEDLGAGNTIYF,TGTGCCAGCAGTGAAGATTTGGGGGCCGGAAACACCATATATTTT
TRBJ1-4,TRBD1,.,TRBV6-1,CASSEGDRGGKLFF,TGTGCCAGCAGTGAAGGCGACAGGGGGGGAAAACTGTTTTTT
TRBJ1-5,.,many,TRBV2,CASTWTVSNQPQHF,TGTGCCAGCACTTGGACAGTGAGCAATCAGCCCCAGCATTTT
TRBJ2-3,TRBD2,many,TRBV15,CATSTSGEVDTQYF,TGTGCCACCAGCACTAGCGGGGAGGTAGATACGCAGTATTTT
TRBJ2-5,.,many,TRBV2,CASSLLEGQETQYF,TGTGCCAGCAGTCTACTCGAGGGGCAAGAGACCCAGTACTTC
TRBJ1-3,.,.,TRBV5-1,CASSRTATGNTIYF,TGCGCCAGCAGCCGGACAGCGACTGGAAACACCATATATTTT
TRBJ2-7,TRBD2,many,TRBV5-5,CASSPRGSGGWYEQYF,TGTGCCAGCAGCCCCCGGGGTAGCGGGGGGTGGTACGAGCAGTACTTC
TRBJ1-2,.,many,TRBV7-8,CASSPRTRPHLTQNYGYTF,TGTGCCAGCAGCCCACGGACACGGCCCCACTTGACACAAAACTATGGCTACACCTTC
TRBJ2-3,.,.,TRBV30,CAWAEGRTDTQYF,TGTGCCTGGGCGGAGGGTCGGACAGATACGCAGTATTTT
TRBJ2-2,TRBD1,many,TRBV2,CARRTGDNTGELFF,TGTGCCAGGAGGACAGGGGACAACACCGGGGAGCTGTTTTTT
TRBJ2-5,TRBD2,.,TRBV5-5,CASSSILAGGFETQYF,TGTGCCAGCAGCTCAATCCTAGCGGGGGGTTTCGAGACCCAGTACTTC
TRBJ1-3,TRBD1,few,TRBV29-1,CSVLGQGNTIYF,TGCAGCGTCCTGGGACAGGGAAACACCATATATTTT
TRBJ2-3,.,many,TRBV12-3/TRBV12-4,CASSWAQGLADTQYF,TGTGCCAGCAGTTGGGCCCAGGGTCTGGCAGATACGCAGTATTTT
TRBJ1-2,.,.,TRBV15,CATSRDRGNYGYTF,TGTGCCACCAGCAGAGACCGGGGTAACTATGGCTACACCTTC
TRBJ1-1,.,many,TRBV11-3,CASSLGGHTEAFF,TGTGCCAGCAGCTTAGGGGGCCACACTGAAGCTTTCTTT
TRBJ2-3,TRBD2,many,TRBV7-8,CASGLVDTQYF,TGTGCCAGCGGACTAGTGGATACGCAGTATTTT
TRBJ2-7,TRBD2,many,TRBV20-1,CSALAGGSYEQYF,TGCAGTGCGCTAGCGGGGGGCTCCTACGAGCAGTACTTC
TRBJ2-7,.,many,TRBV20-1,CSARSPFGYEQYF,TGCAGTGCTAGATCGCCCTTTGGGTACGAGCAGTACTTC
TRBJ2-5,TRBD2,.,TRBV7-9,CASSLAGSGGFQETQYF,TGTGCCAGCAGCTTAGCAGGTAGCGGGGGTTTTCAAGAGACCCAGTACTTC
TRBJ2-1,.,many,TRBV7-9,CASSSTSSSYNEQFF,TGTGCCAGCAGCTCAACATCGAGCTCCTACAATGAGCAGTTCTTC
TRBJ2-7,.,.,TRBV12-3/TRBV12-4,CASARGYEQYF,TGTGCCAGCGCCAGGGGCTACGAGCAGTACTTC
TRBJ1-3,.,few,TRBV20-1,CSARTHTGYGNTIYF,TGCAGTGCTCGCACCCATACAGGGTATGGAAACACCATATATTTT
TRBJ2-7,.,.,TRBV15,CATSRDPASSAQYF,TGTGCCACCAGCAGAGATCCGGCATCTAGCGCGCAGTACTTC
TRBJ1-2,TRBD1,few,TRBV29-1,CSALPQGAEGYTF,TGCAGCGCCCTTCCACAGGGGGCGGAAGGCTACACCTTC
TRBJ1-1,.,few,TRBV5-5,CASREGVTEAFF,TGTGCCAGCAGGGAAGGGGTTACTGAAGCTTTCTTT
TRBJ1-2,.,many,TRBV7-9,CASSLDTHNYGYTF,TGTGCCAGCAGCTTGGACACCCATAACTATGGCTACACCTTC
TRBJ1-1,TRBD1,few,TRBV12-3/TRBV12-4,CASSPQTGGFEAFF,TGTGCCAGCAGCCCCCAGACAGGGGGATTTGAAGCTTTCTTT
TRBJ1-1,.,once,TRBV15,CATSRGLGDTEAFF,TGTGCCACCAGCAGGGGATTGGGAGACACTGAAGCTTTCTTT
TRBJ1-6,.,many,TRBV9,CATSRGHYNSPLHF,TGTGCCACCTCTCGGGGACACTATAATTCACCCCTCCACTTT
TRBJ1-6,TRBD1,.,TRBV6-1,CASREQGAQSPLHF,TGTGCCAGCAGAGAACAGGGGGCGCAGTCACCCCTCCACTTT
TRBJ1-5,.,many,TRBV12-3/TRBV12-4,CASSFGGRYSNQPQHF,TGTGCCAGCAGTTTCGGCGGTCGGTATAGCAATCAGCCCCAGCATTTT
TRBJ1-5,.,many,TRBV28,CASSFIVNQPQHF,TGTGCCAGCAGTTTCATTGTTAATCAGCCCCAGCATTTT
TRBJ2-5,TRBD2,.,TRBV12-3/TRBV12-4,CASRSGRGGETQYF,TGTGCCAGCAGAAGCGGGAGGGGCGGGGAGACCCAGTACTTC
TRBJ1-2,TRBD1,many,TRBV2,CASSRGQGGQDYTF,TGTGCCAGCAGTCGTGGACAGGGCGGCCAAGACTACACCTTC
TRBJ1-3,.,.,TRBV18,CASSPAKGLGNTIYF,TGTGCCAGCTCACCAGCTAAGGGGCTTGGAAACACCATATATTTT
TRBJ2-2,TRBD1,.,TRBV4-1,CASSQDLANRGHTGELFF,TGCGCCAGCAGCCAAGATTTAGCTAACAGGGGGCACACCGGGGAGCTGTTTTTT
TRBJ2-5,.,many,TRBV25-1,CASSESLGSSVTQYF,TGTGCCAGCAGTGAATCTTTAGGGTCCTCCGTGACCCAGTACTTC
TRBJ2-1,TRBD2,many,TRBV27,CATLPGLAAHEQFF,TGTGCCACCCTACCGGGACTAGCGGCCCATGAGCAGTTCTTC
TRBJ2-3,TRBD1,.,TRBV29-1,CSAPNWDSSTDTQYF,TGCAGCGCCCCCAATTGGGACAGCAGCACAGATACGCAGTATTTT
TRBJ1-4,.,many,TRBV27,CASSPQGRGANEKLFF,TGTGCCAGCAGTCCGCAGGGCCGGGGGGCTAATGAAAAACTGTTTTTT
TRBJ2-5,.,.,TRBV7-9,CASTQLVGERETQYF,TGTGCCAGCACCCAACTGGTGGGGGAGAGGGAGACCCAGTACTTC
TRBJ2-7,.,few,TRBV12-3/TRBV12-4,CASSSSRTEYPYEQYF,TGTGCCAGCAGTTCGTCACGGACGGAGTACCCCTACGAGCAGTACTTC
TRBJ1-2,.,.,TRBV9,CASSAFLTPRGSYTF,TGTGCCAGCAGCGCTTTTTTGACACCTCGTGGGAGCTACACCTTC